This T cell receptor (beta chain) emerged from a study of cytomegalovirus exposure and HLA in healthy donors. The PCR made use of 60 Vbeta and 13 Jbeta primers. Measured with immunoSEQ multiplex PCR; TCRdb has only the in-frame clones, and not every one. This table has under 300,000 clones, 80% to 95% appearing once. Comments on this clone: Its antigen remains unknown.

Whole-study findings and limits: Later analysis identified a missense DCLRE1C variant that was linked to TCR beta V- and J-gene trimming. A later analysis found common viral pathogens apparently linked to several of the most significant clusters.

The CDR3 has 14 amino acids. Germline loops: CDR1 SGHDT, CDR2 YYEEEE. V trimming: 0 bases; J trimming: 7 bases; junction bases outside the gene matches: 5. Healthy bone marrow donors formed the donor group. The rearrangement uses TRBV5-6 and TRBJ2-7, with TRBD1 matching 9 bases. Specimen: PBMCs. The sequence was obtained from a girl aged 2-10 years in good health and CMV-seronegative. The CDR3 reads CASSLGQGEGEQYF. DNA of the CDR3: TGTGCCAGCAGCTTGGGACAGGGGGAGGGGGAGCAGTACTTC.